The 8 T cell receptor beta chains below all came from one sample that was sequenced in a study of identical twins. TCRdb analysed the 5' RACE reads with MiXCR anew, one entry per CDR3 protein. Of roughly 1,500,000 distinct CDR3 sequences listed, around 29% are singletons. The material sequenced was cord blood. The receptors come from a newborn girl in good health.

This rearrangement joins TRBV4-2 to TRBJ1-1, with a tentative D call TRBD1 (5 bases). V was clipped by 3 bases and J by 1 base, with 15 bases between them. Germline V gives CDR1 LGHNA, CDR2 YNFKEQ. This CDR3 has 16 amino acids. CDR3 in DNA: TGTGCCAGCAGCCAGGGGACCAGGGTCTCGAACACTGAAGCTTTCTTT. It is translated as CASSQGTRVSNTEAFF.

This clonotype was observed a handful of times. The chain is built from TRBV30 and TRBJ1-2; 7 bases are a match to TRBD1. The J segment lost 3 bases and the V segment lost 4 bases, leaving 8 bases of the junction unmatched. This CDR3 comprises 14 residues. Germline V gene sequence: CDR1 GTSNPN, CDR2 SVGIG (reference sequence). CDR3 coding DNA: TGTGCCTGGAAGAACAGGGGAGGATACTATGGCTACACCTTC. Encoded protein: CAWKNRGGYYGYTF.

As regards this clonotype: An end of the junction differs from the germline gene, which may be a read error. The chain recombines TRBV6-2 or TRBV6-3 with TRBJ1-6, with D perhaps TRBD1 (6 bases). Germline lookup yields CDR1 MNHEY and CDR2 SVGEGT. The CDR3 covers 14 residues. This chain's CDR3 is CASSPRVRGSPPHF. CDR3 sequence (DNA): TGTGCCAGCAGTCCCCGTGTCAGGGGCTCACCCCCCCACTTT.

The chain couples TRBV6-1 to TRBJ2-1; 10 bases are a match to TRBD2. Trimming removed 7 bases from V and 9 bases from J; junction bases left unmatched: 15. This CDR3 is built from 16 residues. Germline V gene sequence: CDR1 MNHNS, CDR2 SASEGT. CDR3 in amino acids: CASKLAGIGSFSEQFF. CDR3 bases: TGTGCCAGCAAACTAGCGGGGATAGGCAGCTTCAGTGAGCAGTTCTTC.

The rearrangement links TRBV6-1 to TRBJ2-7; 7 bases align to TRBD1. This CDR3 has 14 amino acids. V shed 5 bases and J 2 bases; nucleotides not matched to a gene: 6. In germline, CDR1 is MNHNS, CDR2 SASEGT. CDR3 nucleotides: TGTGCCAGCAGTAAACGGGACAGCGCCTACGAGCAGTACTTC. Translation gives CASSKRDSAYEQYF.

The table lists this clonotype with a count of one. The chain is built from TRBV20-1 and TRBJ2-2, with 7 bases identical to TRBD2. The V and J ends lost 6 bases and 2 bases, in that order; junction bases with no gene match: 9. Per germline, CDR1 DFQATT and CDR2 SNEGSKA (reference sequence). The CDR3 spans 15 residues. CDR3 sequence (DNA): TGCAGTGCCGTTCTTGGCGGGGGAAACACCGGGGAGCTGTTTTTT. The encoded protein is CSAVLGGGNTGELFF.

A few counts support this clonotype. This sequence joins TRBV7-2 and TRBJ1-2, with D unresolved. This CDR3 has 16 residues. The V end lost 1 base, the J end lost 2 bases, and 14 bases lay between the germline ends. Germline V CDR1 and CDR2: SGHTA, FQGNSA. The CDR3 region is CASSLVVHDGNYGYTF. In nucleotides, the CDR3 is TGTGCCAGCAGCTTAGTAGTTCATGACGGGAACTATGGCTACACCTTC. Together with reference TRBV7-2 and TRBJ1-2, the CDR3 gives the full variable domain: GAGVSQSPSNKVTEKGKDVELRCDPISGHTALYWYRQSLGQGLEFLIYFQGNSAPDKSGLPSDRFSAERTGGSVSTLTIQRTQQEDSAVYLCASSLVVHDGNYGYTFGSGTRLTVV.

J is TRBJ1-6 and V is TRBV5-1; 9 bases are a match to TRBD1. Germline V lookup: CDR1 SGHRS, CDR2 YFSETQ. This CDR3 spans 15 amino acids. J lost 10 bases, V lost 1 base, and 6 bases had no gene match. The DNA of the CDR3 is TGCGCCAGCAGCTTGAGGCTGGGACAGGGCTCACCCCTCCACTTT. Protein product: CASSLRLGQGSPLHF.